These T cell receptor beta chains were read from a single sample in a study of post-analysis software for immune sequencing data. MiXCR was run by TCRdb on the PCR reads, yielding one entry per CDR3 protein. Of 400,000 to 500,000 distinct CDR3 sequences in the sample, 39% were seen once. Sequencing was performed on blood. These receptors were collected from a girl aged 2-15 years with multiple sclerosis. CDR3s include the opening cysteine and the closing phenylalanine or tryptophan. A D gene is named only where the DNA matches it firmly. Expanded clones get a size class; other rows say once, few or many, or leave the size out.

clone size | J gene | D gene | V gene | CDR3 DNA | CDR3 protein
few | TRBJ2-4 | TRBD1 | TRBV14 | TGTGCCAGCAGCCAACGGACAGGGAAGGAAAACATTCAGTACTTC | CASSQRTGKENIQYF
NA | TRBJ1-6 | TRBD1 | TRBV18 | TGTGCCAGCTCACCACAGGACAGGGGAAAAAATTCACCCCTCCACTTT | CASSPQDRGKNSPLHF
NA | TRBJ1-4 | NA | TRBV6-6 | TGTGCCAGCAGTTATATAAGGGCGGGAGATGAAAAACTGTTTTTT | CASSYIRAGDEKLFF
NA | TRBJ2-6 | NA | TRBV5-1 | TGCGCCAGCCATATCTCGGCCTACCGATCTGGGGCCAACGTCCTGACTTTC | CASHISAYRSGANVLTF
NA | TRBJ2-3 | NA | TRBV29-1 | TGCAGCGTTGCCCCACAGGGAAATATTTTGGATACGCAGTATTTT | CSVAPQGNILDTQYF
NA | TRBJ1-3 | NA | TRBV7-2 | TGTGCCAGCAGCCCAACCTCCTTCTCTGGAAACACCATATATTTT | CASSPTSFSGNTIYF
NA | TRBJ2-1 | TRBD2 | TRBV12-3/TRBV12-4 | TGTGCCAGCAGTTTAGGGGCGGGAGGCGATGAGCAGTTCTTC | CASSLGAGGDEQFF
few | TRBJ1-2 | NA | TRBV29-1 | TGCAGCGTTGAGAGGGCAGGAATCTATGGCTACACCTTC | CSVERAGIYGYTF
NA | TRBJ1-5 | TRBD1 | TRBV20-1 | TGCAGTGCTACCCCGGACAGGGTAATTGAGCCCCAGCATTTT | CSATPDRVIEPQHF
NA | TRBJ2-7 | NA | TRBV5-1 | TGCGCCAGCAGCTTACTAGGCGATTACGAGCAGTACTTC | CASSLLGDYEQYF
NA | TRBJ2-3 | NA | TRBV12-3/TRBV12-4 | TGTGCCAGCAGTTTCGCTGTATCGGCGGATACGCAGTATTTT | CASSFAVSADTQYF
NA | TRBJ1-5 | NA | TRBV3-1 | TGTGCCAGCAGCCAAGATGCGGCAGGATCGCAGCCCCAGCATTTT | CASSQDAAGSQPQHF
NA | TRBJ2-1 | TRBD2 | TRBV5-1 | TGCGCCAGCAGCTTGGAGGGACTAGCCAATGAGCAGTTCTTC | CASSLEGLANEQFF
NA | TRBJ2-4 | NA | TRBV12-3/TRBV12-4 | TGTGCCAGCAGTGCGGGACATTCCTCCAAAAACATTCAGTACTTC | CASSAGHSSKNIQYF
few | TRBJ2-7 | NA | TRBV5-1 | TGCGCCAGCAGCTTGTTAGTGGCGGACTCCTACGAGCAGTACTTC | CASSLLVADSYEQYF
few | TRBJ2-7 | NA | TRBV5-1 | TGCGCCAGCAGCGCCGGGACACCTACCTACGAGCAGTACTTC | CASSAGTPTYEQYF
NA | TRBJ1-6 | NA | TRBV4-3 | TGCGCCAGCAGCCAATCTAGGGGGGGATTAGGTTCACCCCTCCACTTT | CASSQSRGGLGSPLHF
NA | TRBJ2-3 | NA | TRBV5-5 | TGTGCCAGCAGCTTGGTACAGGGCAGAGATACGCAGTATTTT | CASSLVQGRDTQYF
NA | TRBJ2-7 | NA | TRBV28 | TGTGCCAGCAGTTTAGGGGTCTTGCCCATTCACGAGCAGTACTTC | CASSLGVLPIHEQYF
NA | TRBJ2-3 | TRBD1 | TRBV13 | TGTGCCAGCAGCTTTCGGACAGGGGTTGTTGATACGCAGTATTTT | CASSFRTGVVDTQYF
NA | TRBJ2-5 | NA | TRBV7-3 | TGTGCCAGCAGCTTAAGCTCGGTCCAAGAGACCCAGTACTTC | CASSLSSVQETQYF
once | TRBJ1-5 | NA | TRBV21-1 | TGTGCCAGCAGCAAAATTCCGGGACAGGGGGCGCGCAATCAGCCCCAGCATTTT | CASSKIPGQGARNQPQHF
NA | TRBJ1-4 | NA | TRBV6-6 | TGTGCCAGCACTAAACAGGTTAATGAAAAACTGTTTTTT | CASTKQVNEKLFF
NA | TRBJ2-5 | NA | TRBV9 | TGTGCCAGCAGCGTAGGGACATCGTACCAAGAGACCCAGTACTTC | CASSVGTSYQETQYF
NA | TRBJ1-4 | NA | TRBV7-8 | TGTGCCAGCAGCTCCTTACGACTGGGAAATGAAAAACTGTTTTTT | CASSSLRLGNEKLFF
few | TRBJ1-2 | TRBD1 | TRBV20-1 | TGCAGTGCTAGCACAGGGGGAACCTATGGCTACACCTTC | CSASTGGTYGYTF
NA | TRBJ2-7 | NA | TRBV11-2 | TGTGCCAGCAGCTTTAGCCAGGGGCTCGGCGAGCAGTACTTC | CASSFSQGLGEQYF
NA | TRBJ2-1 | NA | TRBV7-2 | TGTGCCAGCAGCCCCAAAGGAAGGGTACAGAGCTCCTACAATGAGCAGTTCTTC | CASSPKGRVQSSYNEQFF
few | TRBJ2-5 | NA | TRBV7-2 | TGTGCCAGCAGCTTAAGAATGGAAGAGACCCAGTACTTC | CASSLRMEETQYF
NA | TRBJ2-7 | NA | TRBV29-1 | TGCAGCGTTATGACCAACCAACCCTACGAGCAGTACTTC | CSVMTNQPYEQYF
NA | TRBJ1-1 | NA | TRBV7-2 | TGTGCCACCCGGGTTTCGGCAGGTCGGACCGAAGCTTTCTTT | CATRVSAGRTEAFF
few | TRBJ2-2 | NA | TRBV5-1 | TGCGCCAGCAGCTTGGCCACCTGGGGCACCGGGGAGCTGTTTTTT | CASSLATWGTGELFF
few | TRBJ1-1 | NA | TRBV4-1 | TGCGCCAGCAGCCAAGATTTGGACAGATTGAACACTGAAGCTTTCTTT | CASSQDLDRLNTEAFF
NA | TRBJ2-7 | NA | TRBV28 | TGTGCCAGCAGCACTCCACAGGGAAACGAGCAGTACTTC | CASSTPQGNEQYF
NA | TRBJ2-7 | TRBD2 | TRBV5-1 | TGCGCCAGCAGCTCCGTACTAGCGATGGATGGCCACCCCTACAATGAGCAGTACTTC | CASSSVLAMDGHPYNEQYF
NA | TRBJ2-7 | NA | TRBV29-1 | TGCAGCGTTGCTATAACAGGATACGAGCAGTACTTC | CSVAITGYEQYF
NA | TRBJ1-1 | NA | TRBV28 | TGTGCCAGCAGTTCGATGGGGGCAGGGAGGTCTGAAGCTTTCTTT | CASSSMGAGRSEAFF
NA | TRBJ2-3 | TRBD2 | TRBV5-1 | TGCGCCAGCAGCTTAGCGGGGGCCCACACAGATACGCAGTATTTT | CASSLAGAHTDTQYF
once | TRBJ2-1 | NA | TRBV12-3/TRBV12-4 | TGTGCCAGCAGCTTGATCATCTATGAGCAGTTCTTC | CASSLIIYEQFF
NA | TRBJ1-6 | NA | TRBV28 | TGTGCCAGCAGTTACATCCGACAGAGTAATTCACCCCTCCACTTT | CASSYIRQSNSPLHF
NA | TRBJ1-5 | TRBD1 | TRBV6-5 | TGTGCCAGCAGTTACTCCTTCCAGGGGGTTAGCAATCAGCCCCAGCATTTT | CASSYSFQGVSNQPQHF
few | TRBJ2-7 | TRBD2 | TRBV20-1 | TGCAGTGCTAGTCGAAGGACTAGCGGGGCCCGCAGCTCCTACGAGCAGTACTTC | CSASRRTSGARSSYEQYF
NA | TRBJ2-7 | NA | TRBV7-3 | TGTGCCAGCAGCTTCGTAGGGGGGGACGAGTACGAGCAGTACTTC | CASSFVGGDEYEQYF
few | TRBJ1-2 | NA | TRBV7-9 | TGTGCCAGCAGCGAGTGGCGGGGGAACTATGGCTACACCTTC | CASSEWRGNYGYTF
NA | TRBJ1-1 | NA | TRBV10-2 | TGCGCCAGCAGTGAGTGGGACATATTGAACACTGAAGCTTTCTTT | CASSEWDILNTEAFF
NA | TRBJ2-5 | TRBD2 | TRBV19 | TGTGCCAGTAGTGGGGGGGAGGGCCGCTCCTACAATGAGCAGTACTTC | CASSGGEGRSYNEQYF
few | TRBJ2-7 | TRBD1 | TRBV11-2 | TGTGCCAGCAGCTTTCGACAGGGTTTGACCTACGAGCAGTACTTC | CASSFRQGLTYEQYF
NA | TRBJ2-1 | TRBD2 | TRBV3-1 | TGTGCCAGCAGCCCCCAGCGGGGGGCCTACAATGAGCAGTTCTTC | CASSPQRGAYNEQFF
many | TRBJ2-1 | NA | TRBV7-2 | TGCGCCAGCAGCTTGGATCCATCCTCCTACAATGAGCAGTTCTTC | CASSLDPSSYNEQFF
NA | TRBJ1-1 | NA | TRBV5-1 | TGCGCCAGCAGCTTGGCTGGACATACGAACACTGAAGCTTTCTTT | CASSLAGHTNTEAFF
few | TRBJ2-3 | TRBD2 | TRBV28 | TGTGCCAGCAGTCCGGGACTAGCGGGCAGAGATACGCAGTATTTT | CASSPGLAGRDTQYF
NA | TRBJ2-3 | TRBD2 | TRBV29-1 | TGCAGCGGGGCGGGGGAGAGCACAGATACGCAGTATTTT | CSGAGESTDTQYF
few | TRBJ2-4 | TRBD2 | TRBV5-1 | TGCGCCAGCAGCTTCGGGACTAGCGGGCGAAACATTCAGTACTTC | CASSFGTSGRNIQYF
few | TRBJ1-2 | NA | TRBV5-1 | TGCGCCAGCAAACGGGGGGCGTTGAACGGAAACTATGGCTACACCTTC | CASKRGALNGNYGYTF
NA | TRBJ2-2 | NA | TRBV6-5 | TGTGCCAGCAGTTACTGGCAGTCCACCGGGGAGCTGTTTTTT | CASSYWQSTGELFF
few | TRBJ2-5 | NA | TRBV5-1 | TGCGCCAGCAGCGACGACGGATCCTGGTACCAAGAGACCCAGTACTTC | CASSDDGSWYQETQYF
NA | TRBJ2-7 | NA | TRBV14 | TGTGCCAGCAGCCCTTATCGGGCCTACGAGCAGTACTTC | CASSPYRAYEQYF
few | TRBJ1-1 | NA | TRBV20-1 | TGCAGTGCTAGAGATAACCCACTGCAGGGCCCATCCCCCTCTGAAGCTTTCTTT | CSARDNPLQGPSPSEAFF